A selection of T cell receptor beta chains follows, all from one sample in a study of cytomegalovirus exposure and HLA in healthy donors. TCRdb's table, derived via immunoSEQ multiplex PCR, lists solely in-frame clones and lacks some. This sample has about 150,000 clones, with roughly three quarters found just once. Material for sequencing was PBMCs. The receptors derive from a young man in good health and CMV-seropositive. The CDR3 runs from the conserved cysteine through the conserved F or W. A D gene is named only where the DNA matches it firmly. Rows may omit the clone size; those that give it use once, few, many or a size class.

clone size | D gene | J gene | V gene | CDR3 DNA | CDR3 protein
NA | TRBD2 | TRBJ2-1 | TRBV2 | TGTGCCAGCAGGGCGGCGGGGGGCTCCTACAATGAGCAGTTCTTC | CASRAAGGSYNEQFF
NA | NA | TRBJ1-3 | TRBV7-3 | TGTGCCAGCAGCTTAGAAGGAGGCCCTGGAAACACCATATATTTT | CASSLEGGPGNTIYF
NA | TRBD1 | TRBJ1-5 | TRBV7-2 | TGTGCCAGCAGCGTAGGACAGGGGGGCAATCAGCCCCAGCATTTT | CASSVGQGGNQPQHF
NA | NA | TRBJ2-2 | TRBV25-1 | TGTGCCAGCAGTGAAGAACGGGAGAAGGCCGGGGAGCTGTTTTTT | CASSEEREKAGELFF
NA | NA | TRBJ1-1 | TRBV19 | TGTGCCAGTAGTAGTTACAACGCGAACACTGAAGCTTTCTTT | CASSSYNANTEAFF
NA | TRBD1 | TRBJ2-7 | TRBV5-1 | TGCGCCAGCACACTTGGCGGCCGGGACAGGGACGACGAGCAGTACTTC | CASTLGGRDRDDEQYF
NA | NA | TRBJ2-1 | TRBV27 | TGTGCCAGCAGTTTAGGACTGGGTGAGCAGTTCTTC | CASSLGLGEQFF
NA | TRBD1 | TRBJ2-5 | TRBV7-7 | TGTGCTAGCAGCCCATTACCGGGACAGCAAGAGACCCAGTACTTC | CASSPLPGQQETQYF
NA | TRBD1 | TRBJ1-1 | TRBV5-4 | TGTGCCAGCAGCATCCGGGGACAGGGTCAAGCTTTCTTT | CASSIRGQGQAFF
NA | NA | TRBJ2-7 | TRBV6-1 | TGTGCCAGCAGTGACCTGGGGAGCTTCGAGCAGTACTTC | CASSDLGSFEQYF
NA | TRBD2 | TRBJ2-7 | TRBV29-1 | TGCAGCGTTGAAGGGGGGGGGTACGAGCAGTACTTC | CSVEGGGYEQYF
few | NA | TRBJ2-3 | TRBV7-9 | TGTGCCAGCAGCTTAGAGAGTGGCGGGAGCACAGATACGCAGTATTTT | CASSLESGGSTDTQYF
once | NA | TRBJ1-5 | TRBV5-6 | TGTGCCAGCAGCTTAACCGGTGGGCCCCAGCATTTT | CASSLTGGPQHF
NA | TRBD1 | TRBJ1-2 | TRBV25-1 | TGTGCCAGCAGTGATTTAGGAGGGGGCGCGTTGGGTGGCTACACCTTC | CASSDLGGGALGGYTF
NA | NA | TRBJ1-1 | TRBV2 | TGTGCCAGCAGTGAAGGCGGAAACACTGAAGCTTTCTTT | CASSEGGNTEAFF
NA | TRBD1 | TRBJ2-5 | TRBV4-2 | TGTGCCAGCAGCCAAAGGACAGGACAAGAGACCCAGTACTTC | CASSQRTGQETQYF
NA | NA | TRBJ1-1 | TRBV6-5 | TGTGCCAGCAGTTACCCCGGGACTCGGGGCACTGAAGCTTTCTTT | CASSYPGTRGTEAFF